Included here is one T cell receptor beta chain sequence, with context. V lost 0 bases, J lost 7 bases, and 6 bases stayed unmatched. CDR3 size: 15 residues. Germline loops: CDR1 MNHEY, CDR2 SVGAGI. These data originate in a study of identical twins. TCRdb re-derived calls from the 5' RACE reads in MiXCR, one entry per CDR3 protein. Of under 900,000 distinct CDR3 sequences listed, 9% to 15% are singletons. These sequences were also reported in another study, on yellow fever vaccine responses in identical twins.

V usage is TRBV6-5 and J usage is TRBJ2-1, with TRBD1 matching 7 bases. Sequencing input: PBMCs. This clonotype was obtained from a woman aged 18 to 35 in good health. The CDR3 sequence: CASSYSRTGGNEQFF. The CDR3 bases are TGTGCCAGCAGTTACTCGAGGACAGGAGGTAATGAGCAGTTCTTC.